The T cell receptor (beta chain) under discussion was sequenced for a study of identical twins. This CDR3 has 16 amino acids. J gave up 6 bases and V 7 bases, and 14 bases lay outside the gene matches. TCRdb ran MiXCR on the 5' RACE reads and lists one entry per CDR3 protein. Among about 210,000 distinct CDR3 sequences listed, roughly a tenth were seen once. The TCR was taken from a woman aged 18 to 35 in good health. Sequenced material: memory (CD45RO+) T cells sorted from blood. The chain links TRBV12-3 or TRBV12-4 to TRBJ2-7; TRBD2 aligns across 11 bases. CDR3 nucleotides: TGTGCCAGCACCTCAACAGGGACTAGCGGTTTTAGCGAGCAGTACTTC. Translating it yields CASTSTGTSGFSEQYF.